This note documents a single TCR beta chain sequence. The data are from a study of blood T cell repertoires in COVID-19. On the study more broadly: Material from acute and convalescent COVID-19 was sourced from the United States, Italy and Spain.

Germline lookup yields CDR1 SGHRS and CDR2 YFSETQ. The CDR3 extends over 15 amino acids. V dropped 4 bases and J dropped 3; count of bases not matched to a gene: 8. Authors' data handling: Reference gene primer amplification yielded estimated nucleated cell counts. Assay: immunoSEQ multiplex PCR; the TCRdb copy retains only in-frame clones and omits some. That table is the source of V, J and clone size, and D and trimming were worked out from the DNA. The profile covers 55,000 to 80,000 clones, with around 80% appearing a single time and less than 6.5% taken by the ten largest. What was sequenced was peripheral blood. This TCR was recovered from a man aged 50-59 years with active COVID-19. The J gene is TRBJ2-5, the V gene TRBV5-1; 8 nucleotides align to TRBD2. CDR3 sequence reads: CASSPLGAGEETQYF. The CDR3 nucleotides read TGCGCCAGCAGCCCCCTGGGAGCGGGGGAAGAGACCCAGTACTTC.